The 2 T cell receptor beta chains given below trace back to one sample, sequenced in a study of blood T cell repertoires in COVID-19. Some clones are missing from TCRdb's copy, which holds only in-frame ones; the method was immunoSEQ multiplex PCR. The sample contains approximately 120,000 clones, 80% of which appear only once. Sequenced sample: peripheral blood. The receptors were gathered from a human donor in a cohort sampled during active or convalescent COVID-19.

The chain combines TRBV2 with TRBJ2-1, with D perhaps matching TRBD2 (5 bases). CDR1 is SNHLY and CDR2 is FYNNEI in the germline V gene. V was pared by 7 bases and J by 8 bases, with 18 bases between. CDR3 length equals 14 residues. This CDR3 is CASNLAVSYYEQFF. Here the CDR3 DNA reads TGTGCCAGCAACCTAGCTGTTTCGTATTATGAGCAGTTCTTC. Combining the CDR3 with reference TRBV2 and TRBJ2-1 gives the whole variable domain EPEVTQTPSHQVTQMGQEVILRCVPISNHLYFYWYRQILGQKVEFLVSFYNNEISEKSEIFDDQFSVERPDGSNFTLKIRSTKLEDSAMYFCASNLAVSYYEQFFGPGTRLTVL.

The CDR3 spells CASSGQGFGNQPQHF. DNA of the CDR3: TGTGCCAGCAGTGGACAGGGTTTCGGCAATCAGCCCCAGCATTTT. The chain carries TRBV25-1 and TRBJ1-5; 7 bases line up with TRBD1. J lost 2 bases, V lost 4 bases, and 5 bases had no gene match. The CDR3 runs to 15 residues. The germline CDR1 and CDR2 sequences are MGHDK and SYGVNS.